This T cell receptor (beta chain) was identified in a study of CD8 T cells in Susac syndrome. A quantity of roughly 0.5 to 1 ug RNA underwent reverse transcription using random hexamers. immunoSEQ multiplex PCR amplified TCR beta CDR3 across 54 Vbeta, 13 Jbeta. TCRdb redid the calling of the immunoSEQ multiplex PCR reads with MiXCR, one entry per CDR3 protein. The sample holds approximately 300,000 distinct CDR3 sequences; roughly 85% are singletons and the top ten take 0.21%. CDR3 length: 15 residues. V lost 1 base to trimming and J lost 5 bases, with 12 bases between them. Germline CDR1 reads MNHEY; CDR2 reads SVGEGT.

The V and J genes are TRBV6-2 or TRBV6-3 and TRBJ1-5, with a tentative D call TRBD1 (6 bases). Sequenced input: CD8+ T cells from PBMCs. This TCR derives from a human donor with multiple sclerosis. The CDR3 nucleotides are TGTGCCAGCAGTTACTGGGGGGGCGCGGATCAGCCCCAGCATTTT. It specifies CASSYWGGADQPQHF.